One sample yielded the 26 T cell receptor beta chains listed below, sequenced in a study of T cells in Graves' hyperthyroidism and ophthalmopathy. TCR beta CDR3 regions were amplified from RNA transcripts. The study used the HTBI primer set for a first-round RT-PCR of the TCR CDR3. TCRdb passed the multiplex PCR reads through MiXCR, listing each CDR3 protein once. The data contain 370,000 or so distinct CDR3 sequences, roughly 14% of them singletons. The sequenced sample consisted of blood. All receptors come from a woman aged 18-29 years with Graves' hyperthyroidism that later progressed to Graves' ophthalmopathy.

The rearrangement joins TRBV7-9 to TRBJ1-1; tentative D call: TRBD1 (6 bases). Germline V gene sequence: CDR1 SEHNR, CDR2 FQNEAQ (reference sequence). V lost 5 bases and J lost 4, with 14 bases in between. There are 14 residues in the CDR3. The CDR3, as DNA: TGTGCCAGCAGCCCTCCCCTACAGGGCACTGAAGCTTTCTTT. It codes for CASSPPLQGTEAFF.

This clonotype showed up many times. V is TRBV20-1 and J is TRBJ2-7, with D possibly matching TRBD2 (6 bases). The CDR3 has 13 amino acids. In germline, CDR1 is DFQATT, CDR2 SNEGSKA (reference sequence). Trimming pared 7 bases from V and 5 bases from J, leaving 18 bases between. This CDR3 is CSVPVPGGDEQYF. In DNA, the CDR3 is TGCAGTGTACCAGTGCCTGGAGGGGACGAGCAGTACTTC.

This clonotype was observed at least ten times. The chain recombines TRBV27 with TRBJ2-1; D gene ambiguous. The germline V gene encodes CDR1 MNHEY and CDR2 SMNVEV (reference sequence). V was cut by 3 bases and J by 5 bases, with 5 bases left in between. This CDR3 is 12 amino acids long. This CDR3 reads CASSLDHNEQFF. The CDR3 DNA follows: TGTGCCAGCAGTTTGGACCACAATGAGCAGTTCTTC.

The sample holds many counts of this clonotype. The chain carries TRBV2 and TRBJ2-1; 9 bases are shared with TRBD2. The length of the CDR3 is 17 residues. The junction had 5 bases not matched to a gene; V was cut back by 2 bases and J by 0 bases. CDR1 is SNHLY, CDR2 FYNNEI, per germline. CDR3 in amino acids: CASSETSGRSSYNEQFF. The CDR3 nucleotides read TGTGCCAGCAGTGAAACTAGCGGGCGGAGCTCCTACAATGAGCAGTTCTTC.

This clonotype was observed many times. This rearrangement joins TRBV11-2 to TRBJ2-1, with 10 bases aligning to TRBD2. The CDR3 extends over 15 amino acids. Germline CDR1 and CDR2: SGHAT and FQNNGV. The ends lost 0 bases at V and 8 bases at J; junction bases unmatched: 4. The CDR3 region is CASSLEAGGIHEQFF. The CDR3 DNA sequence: TGTGCCAGCAGCTTAGAAGCGGGAGGGATACATGAGCAGTTCTTC.

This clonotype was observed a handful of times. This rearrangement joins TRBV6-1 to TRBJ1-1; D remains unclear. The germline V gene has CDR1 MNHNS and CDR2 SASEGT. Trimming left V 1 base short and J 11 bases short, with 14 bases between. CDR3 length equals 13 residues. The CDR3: CASSEVTIRRAFF. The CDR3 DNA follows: TGTGCCAGCAGTGAAGTCACGATTCGGCGGGCTTTCTTT.

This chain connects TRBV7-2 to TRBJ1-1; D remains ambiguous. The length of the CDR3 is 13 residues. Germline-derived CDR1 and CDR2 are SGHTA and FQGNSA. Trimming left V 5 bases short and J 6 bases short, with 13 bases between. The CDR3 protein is CASSLPGAPEAFF. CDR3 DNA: TGTGCCAGCAGCCTCCCGGGAGCCCCTGAAGCTTTCTTT.

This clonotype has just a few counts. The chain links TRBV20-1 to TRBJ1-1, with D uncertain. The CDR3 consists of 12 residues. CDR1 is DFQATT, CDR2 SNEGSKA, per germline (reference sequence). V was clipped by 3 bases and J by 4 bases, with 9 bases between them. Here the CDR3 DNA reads TGCAGTGCTAGTGTGGGGATCACTGAAGCTTTCTTT. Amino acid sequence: CSASVGITEAFF.

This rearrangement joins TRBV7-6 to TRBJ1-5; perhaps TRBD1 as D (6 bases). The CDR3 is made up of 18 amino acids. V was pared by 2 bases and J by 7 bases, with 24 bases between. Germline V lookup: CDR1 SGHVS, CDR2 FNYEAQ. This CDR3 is CASSLFCGVRGTGQPQHF. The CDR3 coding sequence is TGTGCCAGCAGCTTATTTTGTGGTGTCAGGGGAACTGGCCAGCCCCAGCATTTT.

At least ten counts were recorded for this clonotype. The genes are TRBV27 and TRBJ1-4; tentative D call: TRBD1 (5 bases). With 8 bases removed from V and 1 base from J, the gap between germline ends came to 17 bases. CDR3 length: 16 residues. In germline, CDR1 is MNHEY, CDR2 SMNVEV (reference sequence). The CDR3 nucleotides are TGTGCCAGCCCCGGAGGGGCCAGACTAACTAATGAAAAACTGTTTTTT. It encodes CASPGGARLTNEKLFF.

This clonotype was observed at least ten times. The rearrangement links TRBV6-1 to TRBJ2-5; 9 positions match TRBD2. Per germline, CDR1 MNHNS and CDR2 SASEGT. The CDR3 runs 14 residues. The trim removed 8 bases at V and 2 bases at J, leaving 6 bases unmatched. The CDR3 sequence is CASSRLAVQETQYF. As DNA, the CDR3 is TGTGCCAGCTCCCGACTAGCGGTACAAGAGACCCAGTACTTC.

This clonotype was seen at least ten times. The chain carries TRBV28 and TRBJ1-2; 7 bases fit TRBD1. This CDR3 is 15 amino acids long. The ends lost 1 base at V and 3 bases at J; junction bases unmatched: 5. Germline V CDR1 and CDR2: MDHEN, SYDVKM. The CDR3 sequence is CASSLSGQGDYGYTF. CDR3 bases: TGTGCCAGCAGTTTATCGGGTCAGGGGGACTATGGCTACACCTTC.

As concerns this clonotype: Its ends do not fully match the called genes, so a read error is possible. The CDR3 DNA is TGTACCAGCTCAAAGGGGTTGGTCGACAGTAATGAGCAGTTCTTC. It yields the protein CTSSKGLVDSNEQFF. The gene calls are TRBV18 and TRBJ2-1, with a tentative D call TRBD1 (5 bases). The germline V gene encodes CDR1 KGHSH and CDR2 LQKENI. CDR3 length: 15 amino acids.

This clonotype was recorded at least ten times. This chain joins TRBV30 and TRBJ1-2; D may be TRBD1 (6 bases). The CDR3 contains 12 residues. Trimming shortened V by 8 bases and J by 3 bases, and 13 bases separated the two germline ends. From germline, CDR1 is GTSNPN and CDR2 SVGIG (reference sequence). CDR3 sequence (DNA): TGTGCCGAGGAGGGGGATCACTATGGCTACACCTTC. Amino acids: CAEEGDHYGYTF.

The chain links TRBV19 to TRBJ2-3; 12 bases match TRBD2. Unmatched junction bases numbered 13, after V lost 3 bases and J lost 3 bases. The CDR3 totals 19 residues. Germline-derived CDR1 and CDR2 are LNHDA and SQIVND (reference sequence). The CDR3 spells CASSMVQVIGLAGTDTQYF. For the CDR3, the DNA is TGTGCCAGTAGTATGGTGCAGGTAATCGGACTAGCGGGAACAGATACGCAGTATTTT.

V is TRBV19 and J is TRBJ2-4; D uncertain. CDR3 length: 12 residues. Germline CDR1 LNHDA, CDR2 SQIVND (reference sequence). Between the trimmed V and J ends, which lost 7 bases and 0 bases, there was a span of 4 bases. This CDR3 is CASTTAKNIQYF. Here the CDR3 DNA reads TGTGCCAGTACCACAGCCAAAAACATTCAGTACTTC.

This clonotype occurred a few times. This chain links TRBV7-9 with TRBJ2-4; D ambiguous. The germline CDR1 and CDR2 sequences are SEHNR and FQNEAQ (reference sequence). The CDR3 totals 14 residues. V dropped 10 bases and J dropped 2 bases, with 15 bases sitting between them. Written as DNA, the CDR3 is TGTGCCACGGACGAACTTATCACCAAAAACATTCAGTACTTC. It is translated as CATDELITKNIQYF. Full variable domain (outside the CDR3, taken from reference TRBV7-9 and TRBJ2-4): DTGVSQNPRHKITKRGQNVTFRCDPISEHNRLYWYRQTLGQGPEFLTYFQNEAQLEKSRLLSDRFSAERPKGSFSTLEIQRTEQGDSAMYLCATDELITKNIQYFGAGTRLSVL.

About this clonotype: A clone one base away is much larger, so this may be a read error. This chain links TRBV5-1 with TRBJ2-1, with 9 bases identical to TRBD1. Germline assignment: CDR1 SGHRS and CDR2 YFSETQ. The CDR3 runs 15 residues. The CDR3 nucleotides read TGCGCCAGCAGCCAGGGACAGGGAAACTACAATGAGCGGTTCTTC. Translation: CASSQGQGNYNERFF.

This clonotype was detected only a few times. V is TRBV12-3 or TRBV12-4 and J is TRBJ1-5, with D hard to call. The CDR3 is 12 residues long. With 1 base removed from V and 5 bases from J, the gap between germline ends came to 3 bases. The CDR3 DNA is TGTGCCAGCAGTTTAGTTCATCAGCCCCAGCATTTT. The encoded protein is CASSLVHQPQHF.

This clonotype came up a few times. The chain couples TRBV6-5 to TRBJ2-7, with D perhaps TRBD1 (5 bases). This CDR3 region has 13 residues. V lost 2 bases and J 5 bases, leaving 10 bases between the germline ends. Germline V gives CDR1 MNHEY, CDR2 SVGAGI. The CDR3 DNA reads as TGTGCCAGCAGTTACAGGGGAATGGACGAGCAGTACTTC. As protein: CASSYRGMDEQYF.

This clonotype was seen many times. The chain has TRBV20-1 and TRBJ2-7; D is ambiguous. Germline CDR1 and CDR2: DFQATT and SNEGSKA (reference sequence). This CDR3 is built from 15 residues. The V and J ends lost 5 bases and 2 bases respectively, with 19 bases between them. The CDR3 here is CSAAPLAAQTYEQYF. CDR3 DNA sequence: TGCAGTGCTGCACCCCTCGCGGCCCAAACCTACGAGCAGTACTTC.

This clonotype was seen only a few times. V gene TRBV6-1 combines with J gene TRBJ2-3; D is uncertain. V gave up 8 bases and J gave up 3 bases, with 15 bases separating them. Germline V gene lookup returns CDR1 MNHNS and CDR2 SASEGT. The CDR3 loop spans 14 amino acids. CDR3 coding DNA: TGTGCCAGCCGACGCTCTGGAGCAACAGATACGCAGTATTTT. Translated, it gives CASRRSGATDTQYF.

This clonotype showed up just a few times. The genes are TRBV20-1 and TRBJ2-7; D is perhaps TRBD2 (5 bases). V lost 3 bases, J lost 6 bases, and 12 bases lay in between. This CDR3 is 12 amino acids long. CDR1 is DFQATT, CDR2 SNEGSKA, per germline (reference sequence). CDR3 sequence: CSARDSTCEQYF. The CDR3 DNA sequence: TGCAGTGCTAGGGACTCGACCTGCGAGCAGTACTTC.

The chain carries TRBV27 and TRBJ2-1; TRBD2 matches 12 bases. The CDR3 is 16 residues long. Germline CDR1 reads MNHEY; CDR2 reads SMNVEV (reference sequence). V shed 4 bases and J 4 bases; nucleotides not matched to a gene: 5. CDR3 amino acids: CASSSRLAGEYNEQFF. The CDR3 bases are TGTGCCAGCAGTTCACGACTAGCGGGAGAATACAATGAGCAGTTCTTC.

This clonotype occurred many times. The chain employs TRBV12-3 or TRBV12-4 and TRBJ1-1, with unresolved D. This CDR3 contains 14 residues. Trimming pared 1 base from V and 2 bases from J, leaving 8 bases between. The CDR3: CASSLDLRNTEAFF. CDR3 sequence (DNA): TGTGCCAGCAGTTTAGATTTAAGAAACACTGAAGCTTTCTTT.

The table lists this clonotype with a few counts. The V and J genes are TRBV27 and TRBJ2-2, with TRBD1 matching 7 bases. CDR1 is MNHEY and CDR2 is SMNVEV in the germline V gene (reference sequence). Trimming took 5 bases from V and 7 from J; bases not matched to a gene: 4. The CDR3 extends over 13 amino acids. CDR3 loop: CASSLGQSGELFF. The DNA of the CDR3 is TGTGCCAGCAGTCTGGGACAGAGCGGGGAGCTGTTTTTT.